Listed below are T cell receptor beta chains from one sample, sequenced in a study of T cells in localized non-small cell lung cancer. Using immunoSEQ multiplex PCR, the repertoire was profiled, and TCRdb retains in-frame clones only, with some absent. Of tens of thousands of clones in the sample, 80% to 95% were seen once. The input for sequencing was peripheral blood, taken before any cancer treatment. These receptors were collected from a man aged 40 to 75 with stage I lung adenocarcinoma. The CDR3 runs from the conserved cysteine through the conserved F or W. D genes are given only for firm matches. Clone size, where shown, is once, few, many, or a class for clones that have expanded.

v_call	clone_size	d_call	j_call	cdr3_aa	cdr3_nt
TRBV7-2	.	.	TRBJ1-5	CASSLGLNQPQHF	TGTGCCAGCAGCTTGGGCCTTAATCAGCCCCAGCATTTT
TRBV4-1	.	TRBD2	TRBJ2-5	CASSQGSGTETQYF	TGCGCCAGCAGCCAAGGTAGCGGGACAGAGACCCAGTACTTC
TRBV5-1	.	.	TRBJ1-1	CASSTTGNTEAFF	TGCGCCAGCAGCACCACAGGGAACACTGAAGCTTTCTTT
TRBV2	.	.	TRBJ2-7	CASKEREELLEEQYF	TGTGCCAGCAAGGAGAGGGAAGAACTACTCGAGGAGCAGTACTTC
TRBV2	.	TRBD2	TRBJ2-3	CASSYERLAGTDTQYF	TGTGCCAGCAGTTACGAACGACTAGCGGGTACAGATACGCAGTATTTT
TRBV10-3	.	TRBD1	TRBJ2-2	CAISDYRGLTQAGELFF	TGTGCCATCAGTGACTACAGGGGGCTTACTCAAGCCGGGGAGCTGTTTTTT
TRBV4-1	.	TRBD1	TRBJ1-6	CASSHHRDRGLSPLHF	TGCGCCAGCAGCCATCACCGGGACAGGGGATTATCACCCCTCCACTTT
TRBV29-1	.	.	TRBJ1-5	CSVQGYNQPQHF	TGCAGCGTTCAGGGTTACAATCAGCCCCAGCATTTT
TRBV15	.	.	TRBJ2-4	CATSRVMENIQYF	TGTGCCACCAGCAGAGTAATGGAAAACATTCAGTACTTC
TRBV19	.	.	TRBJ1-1	CATGRNTEAFF	TGTGCCACAGGTCGGAACACTGAAGCTTTCTTT
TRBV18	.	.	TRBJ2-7	CASSPREVSDEQYF	TGTGCCAGCTCACCACGAGAGGTTTCGGACGAGCAGTACTTC
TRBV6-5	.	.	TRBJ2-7	CAIGDPADEQYF	TGTGCCATCGGAGACCCTGCCGACGAGCAGTACTTC
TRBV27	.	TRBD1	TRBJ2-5	CASSPPRQGAQETQYF	TGTGCCAGCAGTCCCCCGCGGCAGGGGGCCCAAGAGACCCAGTACTTC
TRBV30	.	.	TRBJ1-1	CAWSFKGGTEAFF	TGTGCCTGGAGTTTCAAGGGAGGGACTGAAGCTTTCTTT
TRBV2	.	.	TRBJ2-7	CASTRDGSTYEQYF	TGTGCCAGCACCAGGGACGGATCCACCTACGAGCAGTACTTC
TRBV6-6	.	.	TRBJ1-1	CASSYTRLNTEAFF	TGTGCCAGCAGTTACACTCGTTTGAACACTGAAGCTTTCTTT
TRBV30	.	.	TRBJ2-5	CARAEGVETQYF	TGTGCCCGGGCTGAGGGGGTTGAGACCCAGTACTTC
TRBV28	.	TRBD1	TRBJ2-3	CASSASTGTGKYTQYF	TGTGCCAGCAGTGCCTCAACCGGGACAGGGAAATATACGCAGTATTTT
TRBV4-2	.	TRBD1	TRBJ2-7	CASSQRTGGNYEQYF	TGTGCCAGCAGCCAGAGGACAGGGGGCAATTACGAGCAGTACTTC
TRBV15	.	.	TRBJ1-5	CATSRDKGFNQPQHF	TGTGCCACCAGCAGAGATAAGGGCTTCAATCAGCCCCAGCATTTT
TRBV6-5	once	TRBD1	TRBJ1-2	CASSAQGAGGYTF	TGTGCCAGCAGCGCCCAGGGGGCGGGGGGCTACACCTTC
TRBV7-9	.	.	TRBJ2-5	CASSPGRPGGETQYF	TGTGCCAGCAGCCCGGGCCGACCCGGCGGGGAGACCCAGTACTTC
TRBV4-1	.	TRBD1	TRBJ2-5	CASSHPGQRETQYF	TGCGCCAGCAGCCACCCGGGACAGCGAGAGACCCAGTACTTC
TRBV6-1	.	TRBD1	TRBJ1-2	CASSRGRGLNYGYTF	TGTGCCAGCAGTAGAGGCAGGGGGCTTAACTATGGCTACACCTTC
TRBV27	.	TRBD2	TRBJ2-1	CATSREGGRNEQFF	TGTGCCACCTCTCGGGAGGGAGGTAGGAATGAGCAGTTCTTC
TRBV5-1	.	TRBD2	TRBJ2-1	CASSSREGNEQFF	TGCGCCAGCAGCTCGCGGGAGGGCAATGAGCAGTTCTTC
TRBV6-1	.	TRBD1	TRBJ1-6	CASSADGTANSPLHF	TGTGCCAGCAGCGCGGACGGGACAGCGAATTCACCCCTCCACTTT
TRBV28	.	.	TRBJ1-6	CATNPAGDNSPLHF	TGTGCCACAAACCCGGCAGGAGACAATTCACCCCTCCACTTT
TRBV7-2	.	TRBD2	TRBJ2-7	CASSSGAGVYEQYF	TGTGCCAGCAGTTCCGGAGCGGGAGTTTACGAGCAGTACTTC
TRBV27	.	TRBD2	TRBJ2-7	CASSPSGGRSAYEQYF	TGTGCCAGCAGTCCCTCGGGGGGGAGGAGCGCGTACGAGCAGTACTTC
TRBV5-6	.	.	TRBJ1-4	CASSFRVDEKLFF	TGTGCCAGCAGCTTCAGGGTGGATGAAAAACTGTTTTTT
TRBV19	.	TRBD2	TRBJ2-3	CASSIGAGGVTDTQYF	TGTGCCAGTAGTATAGGAGCGGGAGGTGTCACAGATACGCAGTATTTT
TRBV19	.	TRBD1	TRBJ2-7	CASRMGTGDSYEQYF	TGTGCCAGTAGAATGGGGACAGGGGACTCCTACGAGCAGTACTTC
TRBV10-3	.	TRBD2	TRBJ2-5	CAIRSGREETQYF	TGTGCCATCAGGAGCGGGAGAGAGGAGACCCAGTACTTC
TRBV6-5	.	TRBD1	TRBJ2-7	CASSPGGSYEQYF	TGTGCCAGCAGCCCAGGGGGCTCCTACGAGCAGTACTTC